These 4 T cell receptor beta chains share one sample of origin, sequenced in a study of regulatory T cells in long-lasting Graves disease. Time point reported: newly diagnosed GD, antithyroid drugs for less than 3 months. Following extraction of RNA from PBMCs, that RNA was used to make the TCR library. For TCR beta, libraries came from iRepertoire HTBI primers and Arm-PCR of CDR3 regions. TCRdb re-called the multiplex PCR reads through MiXCR, storing one row per CDR3 protein. The table records around 480,000 distinct CDR3 sequences, 15% to 20% of them present only once. These same records also appear under a second study, on T cells in Graves' hyperthyroidism and ophthalmopathy.

The sequenced sample was peripheral blood mononuclear cells (PBMCs), obtained at new diagnosis, from a patient treated with antithyroid drugs. The receptors come from a middle-aged woman with Graves disease.

This clonotype came up many times. V is TRBV2 and J is TRBJ1-1; D possibly corresponds to TRBD1 (5 bases). Germline values: CDR1 SNHLY, CDR2 FYNNEI. The CDR3 sequence is 13 residues long. V lost 3 bases and J 4 bases, leaving 9 bases between the germline ends. For the CDR3, the DNA is TGTGCCAGCAGTGATGGGAGGGGCACTGAAGCTTTCTTT. Its translation is CASSDGRGTEAFF.

This clonotype was recorded many times. This rearrangement joins TRBV29-1 to TRBJ2-1, with D perhaps given as TRBD1 or TRBD2 (6 bases each). CDR3 length: 13 amino acids. Germline values: CDR1 SQVTM, CDR2 ANQGSEA. V was shortened by 4 bases and J by 7 bases, with 14 bases between the two germline ends. This CDR3 reads CSVGWGASNEQFF. CDR3 DNA sequence: TGCAGCGTTGGCTGGGGGGCCTCTAATGAGCAGTTCTTC.

Ten or more counts support this clonotype. V usage is TRBV12-3 or TRBV12-4 and J usage is TRBJ2-7, with D possibly being TRBD1 (5 bases). Between the trimmed V and J ends, which lost 4 bases and 3 bases, there was a span of 10 bases. The CDR3 consists of 13 residues. CDR3 bases: TGTGCCAGCAGTTCCACAGGTTTCTACGAGCAGTACTTC. Protein: CASSSTGFYEQYF.

This clonotype was picked up many times. This rearrangement joins TRBV5-1 to TRBJ2-3; 12 bases are shared with TRBD2. Germline V CDR1 and CDR2: SGHRS, YFSETQ. The CDR3 runs 17 residues. Trimming cost V 2 bases and J 1 base; bases outside gene matches: 5. DNA for the CDR3: TGCGCCAGCAGCTTCCTAGCGGGGGGGCTCGGCACAGATACGCAGTATTTT. Its protein product is CASSFLAGGLGTDTQYF.